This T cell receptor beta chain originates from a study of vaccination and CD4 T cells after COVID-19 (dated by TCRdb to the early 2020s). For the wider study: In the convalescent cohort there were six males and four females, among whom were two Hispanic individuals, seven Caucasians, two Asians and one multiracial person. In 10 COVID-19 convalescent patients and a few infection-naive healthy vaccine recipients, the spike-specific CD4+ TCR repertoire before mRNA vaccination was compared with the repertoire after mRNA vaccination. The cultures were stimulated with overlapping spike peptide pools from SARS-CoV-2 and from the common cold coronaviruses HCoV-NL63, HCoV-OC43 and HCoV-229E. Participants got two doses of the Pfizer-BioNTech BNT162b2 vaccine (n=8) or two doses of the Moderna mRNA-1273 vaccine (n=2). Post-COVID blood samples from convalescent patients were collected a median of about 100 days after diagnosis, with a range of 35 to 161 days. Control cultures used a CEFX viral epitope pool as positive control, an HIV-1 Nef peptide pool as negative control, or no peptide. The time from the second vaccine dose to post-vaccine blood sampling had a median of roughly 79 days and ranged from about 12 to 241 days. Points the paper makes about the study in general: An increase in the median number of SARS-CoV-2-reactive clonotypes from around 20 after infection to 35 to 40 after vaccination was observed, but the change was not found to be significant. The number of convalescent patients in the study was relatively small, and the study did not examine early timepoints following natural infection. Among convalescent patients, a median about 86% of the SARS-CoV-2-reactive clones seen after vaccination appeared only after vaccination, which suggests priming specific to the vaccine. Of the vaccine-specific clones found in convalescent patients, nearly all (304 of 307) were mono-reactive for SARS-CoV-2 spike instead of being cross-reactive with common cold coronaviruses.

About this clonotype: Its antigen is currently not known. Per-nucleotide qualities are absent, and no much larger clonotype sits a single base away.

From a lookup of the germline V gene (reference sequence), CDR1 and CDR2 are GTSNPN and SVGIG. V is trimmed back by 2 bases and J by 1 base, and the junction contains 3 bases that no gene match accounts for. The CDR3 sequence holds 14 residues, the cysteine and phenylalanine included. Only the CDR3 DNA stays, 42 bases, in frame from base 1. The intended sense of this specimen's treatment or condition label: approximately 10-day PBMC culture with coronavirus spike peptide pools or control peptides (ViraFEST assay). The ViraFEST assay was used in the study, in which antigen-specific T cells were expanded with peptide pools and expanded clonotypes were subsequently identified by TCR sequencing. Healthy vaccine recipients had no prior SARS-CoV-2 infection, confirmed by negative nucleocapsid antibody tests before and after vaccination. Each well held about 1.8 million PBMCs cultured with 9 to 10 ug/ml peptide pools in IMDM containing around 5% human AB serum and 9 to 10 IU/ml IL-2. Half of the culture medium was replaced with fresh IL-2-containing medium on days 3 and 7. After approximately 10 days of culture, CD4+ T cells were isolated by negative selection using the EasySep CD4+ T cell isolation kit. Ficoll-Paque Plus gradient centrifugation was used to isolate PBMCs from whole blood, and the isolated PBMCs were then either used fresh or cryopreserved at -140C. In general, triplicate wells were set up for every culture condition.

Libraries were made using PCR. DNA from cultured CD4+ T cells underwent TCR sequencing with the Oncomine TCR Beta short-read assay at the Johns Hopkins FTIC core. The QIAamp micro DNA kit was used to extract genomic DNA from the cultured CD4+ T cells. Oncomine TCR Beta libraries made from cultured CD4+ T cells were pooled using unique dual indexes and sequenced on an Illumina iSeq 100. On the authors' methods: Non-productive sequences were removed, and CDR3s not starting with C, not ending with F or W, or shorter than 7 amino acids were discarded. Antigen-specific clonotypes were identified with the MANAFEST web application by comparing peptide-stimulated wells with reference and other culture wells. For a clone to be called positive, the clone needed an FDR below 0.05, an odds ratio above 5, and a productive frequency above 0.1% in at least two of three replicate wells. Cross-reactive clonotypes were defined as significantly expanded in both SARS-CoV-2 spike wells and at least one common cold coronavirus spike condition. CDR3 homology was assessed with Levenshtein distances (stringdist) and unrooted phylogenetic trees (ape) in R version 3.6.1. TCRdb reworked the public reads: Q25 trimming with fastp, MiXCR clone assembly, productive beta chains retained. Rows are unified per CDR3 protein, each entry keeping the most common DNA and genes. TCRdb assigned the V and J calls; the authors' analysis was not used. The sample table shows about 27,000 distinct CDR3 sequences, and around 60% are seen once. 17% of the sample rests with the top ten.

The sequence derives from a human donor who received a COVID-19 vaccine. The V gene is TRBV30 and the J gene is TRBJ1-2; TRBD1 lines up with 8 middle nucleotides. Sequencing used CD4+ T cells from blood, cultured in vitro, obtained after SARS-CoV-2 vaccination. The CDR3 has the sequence CAWSPDRGNYGYTF. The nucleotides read TGTGCCTGGAGTCCTGACAGGGGTAACTATGGCTACACCTTC.